This TCR beta chain originates from a study of shared clonotypes between healthy human individuals. Study conclusions and caveats: Sorted-subset sequencing was shown by rarefaction to be incomplete despite large depth.

Comment on this clone: The antigen is undetermined.

The CDR3 covers 16 residues. J lost 4 bases, V lost 2 bases, and 6 bases had no gene match. Germline CDR1 is MGHRA and CDR2 is YSYEKL. Libraries were prepared by immunoSEQ multiplex PCR; TCRdb keeps only in-frame clonotypes and omits some of them. The sample consists of roughly 500,000 clones, 90% to 97% of them appearing once. V and J are TRBV4-1 and TRBJ2-1; 9 bases map to TRBD2. This receptor was identified in a woman under 40 in good health. Sequenced material: naive CD4+ T cells sorted from blood. Subset in this sample: CD45RA+ positively selected. CDR3 loop: CASSQLPGLAYNEQFF. In DNA, the CDR3 is TGCGCCAGCAGCCAACTACCGGGACTAGCATACAATGAGCAGTTCTTC.